Below, 17 T cell receptor beta chains from the same sample are listed, as sequenced in a study of blood T cells in healthy people across ages. Next came a second PCR, run for about 6 to 12 cycles, which used a sample-barcoded 5' primer along with a J-beta primer mix. A single record per CDR3 protein comes from TCRdb applying MiXCR to the 5' RACE reads. Of roughly 1.9 million distinct CDR3 sequences listed, 30% to 40% were seen once; the top ten hold 23%. The specimen sequenced was blood. These receptors were collected from a human donor in good health.

This chain links TRBV7-2 with TRBJ2-3, with a weak D call TRBD2 (5 bases). The ends were cut back, 1 base at V and 3 bases at J, with 11 bases in the middle. Per the germline V gene, CDR1 is SGHTA and CDR2 is FQGNSA. The CDR3 is 15 amino acids. The CDR3 coding sequence is TGTGCCAGCAGCTTAGTTGGCGGGCTGACAGATACGCAGTATTTT. Its translation: CASSLVGGLTDTQYF. Filled out from reference TRBV7-2 and TRBJ2-3, the complete variable domain reads GAGVSQSPSNKVTEKGKDVELRCDPISGHTALYWYRQSLGQGLEFLIYFQGNSAPDKSGLPSDRFSAERTGGSVSTLTIQRTQQEDSAVYLCASSLVGGLTDTQYFGPGTRLTVL.

The rearrangement links TRBV28 to TRBJ2-5, with D uncertain. V was clipped by 4 bases and J by 2 bases, with 17 bases between them. The CDR3 has 16 residues. Germline values: CDR1 MDHEN, CDR2 SYDVKM. The CDR3 reads CASSSMGTAEQETQYF. In nucleotides, the CDR3 is TGTGCCAGCAGTTCCATGGGCACCGCGGAACAAGAGACCCAGTACTTC.

There are a few counts of this clonotype. The chain uses TRBV12-3 or TRBV12-4 and TRBJ1-1; tentatively, D is TRBD1 (6 bases). V lost 3 bases and J 1 base, leaving 18 bases between the germline ends. The length of the CDR3 is 17 residues. The CDR3 DNA reads TGTGCCAGCAGTTTCGATGTTATCGGGGGCCAGAACACTGAAGCTTTCTTT. It codes for CASSFDVIGGQNTEAFF.

This clonotype came up a few times. V is TRBV7-3 and J is TRBJ1-2; 9 bases fit TRBD1. CDR1 and CDR2 from the germline V gene are SGHTA and FQGTGA. The CDR3 runs 17 residues. The J segment lost 3 bases and the V segment lost 5 bases, leaving 13 bases of the junction unmatched. CDR3 in amino acids: CASSRRQGGNRDYGYTF. The CDR3 DNA is TGTGCCAGCAGCCGAAGACAGGGGGGTAATCGGGACTATGGCTACACCTTC. Using reference TRBV7-3 and TRBJ1-2 for the parts outside the CDR3, the full variable domain is GAGVSQTPSNKVTEKGKYVELRCDPISGHTALYWYRQSLGQGPEFLIYFQGTGAADDSGLPNDRFFAVRPEGSVSTLKIQRTERGDSAVYLCASSRRQGGNRDYGYTFGSGTRLTVV.

The rearrangement uses TRBV7-2 and TRBJ2-3; TRBD2 matches 9 bases. Germline V CDR1 and CDR2: SGHTA, FQGNSA. V trimming: 1 base; J trimming: 6 bases; junction bases outside the gene matches: 2. This CDR3 contains 14 residues. This chain's CDR3 is CASSLVAGVDTQYF. DNA for the CDR3: TGTGCCAGCAGCTTAGTAGCGGGAGTTGATACGCAGTATTTT.

This clonotype was picked up a small number of times. The genes are TRBV20-1 and TRBJ2-3; 7 bases align to TRBD2. The CDR3 contains 14 residues. CDR1 and CDR2 (germline): DFQATT, SNEGSKA (reference sequence). The J segment lost 5 bases and the V segment lost 1 base, leaving 6 bases of the junction unmatched. The CDR3 protein is CSARAGLVGDTQYF. The DNA of the CDR3 is TGCAGTGCTAGAGCAGGACTAGTAGGAGATACGCAGTATTTT.

The CDR3 region has the DNA TGTGCCAGCAGTAAGGACCCAACTAATGAAAAACTGTTTTTT. This codes for CASSKDPTNEKLFF. The chain employs TRBV6-6 and TRBJ1-4, with D uncertain. The V gene lost 5 bases and the J gene lost 0 bases, with 7 bases spanning the gap. This CDR3 spans 14 amino acids. Germline V gives CDR1 MNHNY, CDR2 SVGAGI (reference sequence).

The rearrangement uses TRBV6-2 or TRBV6-3 and TRBJ2-1; 10 nucleotides agree with TRBD2. The CDR3 is 18 residues long. Germline V gene sequence: CDR1 MNHEY, CDR2 SVGEGT. Germline trimming cut 6 bases from V and 9 bases from J; bases unmatched to any gene: 20. This chain's CDR3 is CASRGGVLAGVRGREQFF. In DNA, the CDR3 is TGTGCCAGCAGGGGGGGTGTGCTAGCGGGGGTCCGCGGTCGTGAGCAGTTCTTC.

The J gene is TRBJ2-7, the V gene TRBV15, with D uncertain. V shed 3 bases and J shed 5 bases, with 8 bases lying between them. Germline CDR1 and CDR2: LNHNV and YYDKDF (reference sequence). The CDR3 is 12 amino acids. The CDR3 nucleotides are TGTGCCACCAGCAGTGGTCTTGACGAGCAGTACTTC. This translates into CATSSGLDEQYF.

The chain combines TRBV29-1 with TRBJ1-2; the D gene is possibly TRBD1 (6 bases). CDR1 is SQVTM, CDR2 ANQGSEA, per germline. The CDR3 extends over 13 amino acids. Trimming took 1 base from V and 7 from J, leaving 13 bases between them. DNA for the CDR3: TGCAGCGTTGAAGTTTGTACAGGGCTTGGCTACACCTTC. Translation: CSVEVCTGLGYTF.

This clonotype was counted only a few times. The rearrangement links TRBV5-1 to TRBJ1-5; possibly TRBD1 for D (5 bases). The V end lost 4 bases, the J end lost 0 bases, and 23 bases lay between the germline ends. The CDR3 is 19 amino acids. The V gene's germline CDR1 is SGHRS and CDR2 YFSETQ. For the CDR3, the DNA is TGCGCCAGCAGCCTCCGGGGCAAACCTAGAGGTATTAGCAATCAGCCCCAGCATTTT. Translated, it gives CASSLRGKPRGISNQPQHF.

This chain connects TRBV6-2 or TRBV6-3 to TRBJ2-7; D not resolved. CDR1 and CDR2 (germline): MNHEY, SVGEGT. The V gene lost 7 bases and the J gene lost 3 bases, with 10 bases spanning the gap. The CDR3 covers 12 residues. DNA of the CDR3: TGTGCCAGCACCCACCGGAACTACGAGCAGTACTTC. Protein sequence: CASTHRNYEQYF.

This clonotype has ten or more counts. The chain carries TRBV12-3 or TRBV12-4 and TRBJ2-5, with D tentatively TRBD1 or TRBD2 (5 bases each). Trimming took off 5 bases at V and 3 bases at J, with 19 bases between the two ends. This CDR3 is 16 amino acids long. CDR3 DNA: TGTGCCAGCAGTATTCGGGACCGAAGATGGGAAGAGACCCAGTACTTC. Its protein is CASSIRDRRWEETQYF.

On this clonotype: One base away lies a much larger clone, so this may be a sequencing read error. V and J are TRBV24-1 and TRBJ2-3; D possibly corresponds to TRBD2 (6 bases). Germline lookup yields CDR1 KGHDR and CDR2 SFDVKD. CDR3 length: 15 residues. The V end lost 9 bases, the J end lost 2 bases, and 17 bases lay between the germline ends. CDR3: CATLPRDFPTDTQYF. DNA for the CDR3: TGTGCCACCCTGCCTCGGGACTTTCCCACAGATACGCAGTATTTT.

This chain connects TRBV20-1 to TRBJ2-3; TRBD1 or TRBD2 may be the D gene (6 bases each). The CDR3 is made up of 16 amino acids. CDR1 is DFQATT and CDR2 is SNEGSKA in the germline V gene (reference sequence). V was pared by 3 bases and J by 1 base, with 17 bases between. The CDR3 sequence: CSASGGPLIGTDTQYF. The CDR3 DNA reads as TGCAGTGCTAGCGGGGGCCCCCTTATCGGCACAGATACGCAGTATTTT.

The chain is built from TRBV20-1 and TRBJ1-2; no clear D. Germline V CDR1 and CDR2: DFQATT, SNEGSKA (reference sequence). CDR3 length equals 16 residues. V lost 1 base, J lost 8 bases, and 23 bases lay in between. CDR3 coding DNA: TGCAGTGCTAGAGTCCCATTCGAGGCAGTCAACCTCGGCTACACCTTC. It encodes CSARVPFEAVNLGYTF.

This clonotype was seen a few times. The gene calls are TRBV20-1 and TRBJ1-2, with D possibly matching TRBD1 (6 bases). The CDR3 is 13 residues long. V lost 2 bases to trimming and J lost 4 bases, with 11 bases between them. Germline CDR1 is DFQATT and CDR2 is SNEGSKA (reference sequence). The CDR3 DNA is TGCAGTGCTAGAACAGGGATTGCCTATGGCTACACCTTC. Its translation is CSARTGIAYGYTF.